The present T cell receptor beta chain was sequenced within a study of blood T cell repertoires in COVID-19. Study-wide background: The origin of the acute and convalescent COVID-19 samples was the United States, Italy and Spain. PBMCs, B-cell-depleted T cells, or T cells were the source of the cDNA or gDNA that made up the material.

Germline V CDR1 and CDR2: SGHTA, FQGNSA. CDR3 size: 15 residues. With 5 bases clipped from V and 8 bases from J, the junction kept 11 bases outside the gene matches. Profiling relied on immunoSEQ multiplex PCR, and the TCRdb table lists in-frame clones only, not all of them. The table lists tens of thousands of clones, around nine tenths of them singletons. The source material was peripheral blood. V and J are TRBV7-2 and TRBJ1-4, with TRBD1 matching 7 bases. The source of this sequence is a man between 60 and 75 years old with acute or convalescent COVID-19. The CDR3 DNA follows: TGTGCCAGCAGCGCGCAGGGGGTCCAGACCGAAAAACTGTTTTTT. Its translation is CASSAQGVQTEKLFF.